Reported below is one T cell receptor (beta chain). This sample stems from a study of cytotoxic CD8 clonotypes in ibrutinib-treated CLL. Study-wide context: Response material was collected after a median around 12 months of treatment, range 6 to 36.

Germline V gene sequence: CDR1 GTSNPN, CDR2 SVGIG (reference sequence). The V gene lost 3 bases and the J gene lost 4 bases, with 4 bases spanning the gap. CDR3 length: 11 amino acids. Clones were sequenced by immunoSEQ multiplex PCR, and TCRdb holds only the in-frame ones, with some missing. The sample includes about 200,000 clones, 75% to 80% of them seen just once. The material was PBMCs, obtained after 12 months of ibrutinib treatment. The chain has TRBV30 and TRBJ2-1; D not certain. This receptor was taken from a human donor with chronic lymphocytic leukemia. This CDR3 is CAWRSYNEQFF. The CDR3 DNA is TGTGCCTGGAGATCGTACAATGAGCAGTTCTTC.